The 5 T cell receptor beta chains below were found in one sample sequenced in a study of identifying expanded T cells in peripheral blood. The repertoire was sequenced with immunoSEQ multiplex PCR; TCRdb's copy has only in-frame clones and lacks some. The repertoire consists of about 100,000 clones, with 87% occurring once and the leading ten covering about a sixth. The sample consisted of blood. The receptors were sampled from a person aged 18 to 70 in good health.

The CDR3 sequence is CASSLGVETQYF. In DNA, the CDR3 is TGTGCCAGCAGCTTGGGTGTGGAGACCCAGTACTTC. V and J are TRBV7-9 and TRBJ2-5; D gene unclear. V shed 3 bases and J shed 5 bases, with 7 bases lying between them. Germline V gene lookup returns CDR1 SEHNR and CDR2 FQNEAQ (reference sequence). This CDR3 region has 12 residues. The variable domain in full, with the rest retrieved from reference TRBV7-9 and TRBJ2-5, is DTGVSQNPRHKITKRGQNVTFRCDPISEHNRLYWYRQTLGQGPEFLTYFQNEAQLEKSRLLSDRFSAERPKGSFSTLEIQRTEQGDSAMYLCASSLGVETQYFGPGTRLLVL.

This chain links TRBV11-2 with TRBJ2-7, with D possibly called TRBD1 or TRBD2 (5 bases each). The germline V gene has CDR1 SGHAT and CDR2 FQNNGV. This CDR3 spans 18 amino acids. V gave up 1 base and J gave up 4 bases, with 23 bases separating them. CDR3 in amino acids: CASSLGQGRLGRQYEQYF. CDR3 DNA sequence: TGTGCCAGCAGCTTAGGCCAGGGACGATTGGGACGGCAATACGAGCAGTACTTC.

V usage is TRBV6-6 and J usage is TRBJ2-3; D call uncertain. V was shortened by 0 bases and J by 10 bases, with 8 bases between the two germline ends. This CDR3 region has 12 residues. In germline, CDR1 is MNHNY, CDR2 SVGAGI (reference sequence). DNA of the CDR3: TGTGCCAGCAGTTACTCAGGCGAAGCGCAGTATTTT. It specifies CASSYSGEAQYF.

The CDR3 DNA sequence: TGTGCCAGTAGTATAGTGGGAGGTGGCGGCGAGCAGTACTTC. It encodes CASSIVGGGGEQYF. The genes are TRBV19 and TRBJ2-7, with D possibly TRBD2 on 6 matching bases. Trimming stripped 1 base from V and 6 bases from J, with 13 bases between. Germline assignment: CDR1 LNHDA and CDR2 SQIVND (reference sequence). The CDR3 totals 14 residues.

The V call is TRBV7-9, the J call TRBJ2-5, with unresolved D. Germline V gene lookup returns CDR1 SEHNR and CDR2 FQNEAQ (reference sequence). The CDR3 consists of 13 residues. V lost 3 bases and J lost 2, with 7 bases in between. CDR3 DNA sequence: TGTGCCAGCAGCTTCCACCTTCAAGAGACCCAGTACTTC. The encoded protein is CASSFHLQETQYF.